One and the same sample provided the 9 T cell receptor beta chains below, sequenced in a study of blood T cell repertoires in COVID-19. Using immunoSEQ multiplex PCR, the repertoire was profiled, and TCRdb retains in-frame clones only, with some absent. This sample has tens of thousands of clones, with 85% to 90% found just once. The sequenced sample consisted of peripheral blood. These receptors originate from a man aged 50 or older with active COVID-19.

The genes are TRBV14 and TRBJ1-2; D ambiguous. Germline V gives CDR1 SGHDN, CDR2 FVKESK. The CDR3 extends over 13 amino acids. V was pared by 3 bases and J by 4 bases, with 9 bases between. CDR3 region: CASSHSRGYGYTF. The DNA for the CDR3 is TGTGCCAGCAGCCACAGCCGGGGCTATGGCTACACCTTC.

The chain joins TRBV4-1 to TRBJ1-2; 10 positions match TRBD1. The V gene end was trimmed by 3 bases and the J gene end by 6 bases; junction bases not matched to a gene: 1. This CDR3 is 13 amino acids long. CDR1 and CDR2 (germline): MGHRA, YSYEKL. CDR3 sequence reads: CASSQGTGDGYTF. The CDR3 region has the DNA TGCGCCAGCAGCCAGGGGACAGGGGATGGCTACACCTTC.

The chain employs TRBV5-6 and TRBJ2-2; D gene uncertain. The CDR3 sequence is 16 residues long. Germline-derived CDR1 and CDR2 are SGHDT and YYEEEE. V gave up 1 base and J gave up 0 bases, with 10 bases separating them. The DNA for the CDR3 is TGTGCCAGCAGCTTGCGTCCGCAGACGAACACCGGGGAGCTGTTTTTT. It specifies CASSLRPQTNTGELFF. Filled out from reference TRBV5-6 and TRBJ2-2, the complete variable domain reads DAGVTQSPTHLIKTRGQQVTLRCSPKSGHDTVSWYQQALGQGPQFIFQYYEEEERQRGNFPDRFSGHQFPNYSSELNVNALLLGDSALYLCASSLRPQTNTGELFFGEGSRLTVL.

The sample holds a few counts of this clone. The CDR3 here is CASPGEGQGYGTQYF. The CDR3 DNA follows: TGTGCCTCCCCTGGGGAGGGACAGGGTTACGGGACCCAGTACTTC. V usage is TRBV30 and J usage is TRBJ2-5; 9 bases align to TRBD1. The length of the CDR3 is 15 residues. After removal of 7 bases from V and 7 bases from J, the junction contained 16 bases not matched to a gene. The germline CDR1 and CDR2 sequences are GTSNPN and SVGIG (reference sequence).

The J gene is TRBJ2-2, the V gene TRBV27; maybe TRBD2 (6 bases). There are 18 residues in the CDR3. Germline V gene lookup returns CDR1 MNHEY and CDR2 SMNVEV (reference sequence). V was trimmed by 0 bases and J by 7 bases, leaving 21 bases between them. The CDR3 region is CASSLSLAVLPLVGELFF. DNA of the CDR3: TGTGCCAGCAGTTTATCGTTAGCGGTCCTACCTTTAGTCGGGGAGCTGTTTTTT.

This clone was picked up a small number of times. The chain employs TRBV27 and TRBJ2-3; 11 bases match TRBD2. The V gene end was trimmed by 4 bases and the J gene end by 3 bases; junction bases not matched to a gene: 3. Germline V gene sequence: CDR1 MNHEY, CDR2 SMNVEV (reference sequence). This CDR3 has 15 residues. DNA of the CDR3: TGTGCCAGCAGTTCGACTAGCGGGAAAACAGATACGCAGTATTTT. Protein product: CASSSTSGKTDTQYF.

V usage is TRBV28 and J usage is TRBJ1-5, with 8 positions matching TRBD1. This CDR3 comprises 16 residues. V dropped 5 bases and J dropped 5; count of bases not matched to a gene: 11. CDR1 is MDHEN, CDR2 SYDVKM, per germline. The DNA of the CDR3 is TGTGCCAGCAGTGACTCAGGACAGGGTGTTTATCAGCCCCAGCATTTT. This translates into CASSDSGQGVYQPQHF.

The V gene is TRBV5-1, the J gene TRBJ1-1, with D tentatively TRBD1 (6 bases). CDR1 is SGHRS, CDR2 YFSETQ, per germline. The CDR3 is 13 residues long. Deletions cut 0 bases from V and 12 bases from J, with 15 bases between. The CDR3 spells CASSLDSGVKPFF. DNA of the CDR3: TGCGCCAGCAGCTTGGATTCAGGGGTGAAACCTTTCTTT.

The chain employs TRBV28 and TRBJ1-2, with TRBD1 as a possible D gene (5 bases). Germline CDR1 reads MDHEN; CDR2 reads SYDVKM. This CDR3 has 13 residues. V dropped 5 bases and J dropped 3 bases, with 10 bases sitting between them. CDR3 region: CASSLFRDYGYTF. The CDR3, as DNA: TGTGCCAGCAGTCTCTTCAGGGACTATGGCTACACCTTC.